This T cell receptor beta chain was retrieved from a study of OX40 agonist ivuxolimab in advanced cancers. The wider study: Given to patients was ivuxolimab, an agonistic anti-OX40 (CD134) antibody. Patient treatment consisted of intravenous ivuxolimab administration every 2 weeks at 0.01 to 10 mg/kg. Subjects had a mean age of roughly 60 years, with a range of about 23 to 79; just over 80% were male.

Germline V gene data show CDR1 as SEHNR and CDR2 as FQNEAQ (reference sequence). Trimming shortened V by 5 bases and J by 2 bases, and 12 bases separated the two germline ends. The CDR3 is 14 amino acids. With autoimmune disease history or systemic immunosuppression, patients were excluded. This clone was recorded only once. This table comes from immunoSEQ multiplex PCR, and its TCRdb copy is limited to in-frame clones, with some not included. The sample lists around 58,000 clones, about 83% occurring once. This sample comprised CD4+ or CD8+ T cells sorted from blood, obtained in a trial of the OX40 agonist ivuxolimab. V is TRBV7-9 and J is TRBJ1-1; possibly TRBD1 for D (6 bases). This TCR was recovered from an adult with an advanced solid tumor such as melanoma, head and neck, liver or kidney cancer. This CDR3 is CASSRDRINTEAFF. The CDR3 DNA follows: TGTGCCAGCAGCCGAGACAGGATTAACACTGAAGCTTTCTTT.